One and the same sample provided the 8 T cell receptor beta chains below, sequenced in a study of blood T cells in healthy people across ages. Primed by a sample-barcoded 5' primer and a J-beta primer mix, a second PCR proceeded for roughly 6 to 12 cycles. TCRdb redid the calling of the 5' RACE reads with MiXCR, one entry per CDR3 protein. The sample includes approximately 760,000 distinct CDR3 sequences, just under 25% of them seen just once. A further study also used this sample, focusing on T cells of mothers and their children.

Sequencing used blood. The receptors were sampled from a boy aged 5-17 years in good health.

The genes are TRBV2 and TRBJ2-1, with 11 bases lining up with TRBD2. Germline trimming cut 2 bases from V and 4 bases from J; bases unmatched to any gene: 7. This CDR3 is 17 amino acids long. Germline V gene lookup returns CDR1 SNHLY and CDR2 FYNNEI. The CDR3 here is CASSEPLTSGVYNEQFF. The DNA for the CDR3 is TGTGCCAGCAGTGAACCCTTGACTAGCGGGGTTTACAATGAGCAGTTCTTC.

The rearrangement uses TRBV6-5 and TRBJ2-2, with D perhaps TRBD2 (6 bases). This CDR3 comprises 17 residues. Germline lookup yields CDR1 MNHEY and CDR2 SVGAGI. V lost 3 bases, J lost 3 bases, and 17 bases lay in between. The CDR3 sequence is CASSYSPSGQYTGELFF. The CDR3, as DNA: TGTGCCAGCAGTTATTCCCCGAGCGGGCAATACACCGGGGAGCTGTTTTTT.

The chain carries TRBV28 and TRBJ2-5, with TRBD2 matching over 7 bases. The tail of the sequence fits TRBJ2-7 better, so the J call may be wrong. The CDR3 runs to 15 residues. CDR1 and CDR2 (germline): MDHEN, SYDVKM. The CDR3 coding sequence is TGTGCCAGCAGACCCCCTGGGGCGGGGGTTTACGAGCAGTACTTC. This codes for CASRPPGAGVYEQYF.

Concerning this clonotype itself: At one of its ends the junction is not consistent with the germline gene, which may arise from a read error. V is TRBV4-3 and J is TRBJ2-7; D unresolved. The CDR3 loop spans 16 amino acids. Germline V lookup: CDR1 LGHNA, CDR2 YSLEER. CDR3 sequence reads: CVSSQDRSSLTYEQYF. The CDR3 coding sequence is TGCGTCAGCAGCCAAGATCGTTCATCCCTGACCTACGAGCAGTACTTC.

This chain uses TRBV7-9 with TRBJ1-4; 9 nucleotides align to TRBD1. V was clipped by 5 bases and J by 7 bases; unmatched bases: 5. Looked up from germline, CDR1 is SEHNR and CDR2 is FQNEAQ (reference sequence). CDR3 length equals 14 residues. The CDR3: CASSTGTGTEKLFF. In DNA, the CDR3 is TGTGCCAGCAGCACCGGGACAGGGACTGAAAAACTGTTTTTT.

The chain recombines TRBV28 with TRBJ2-5; the match to TRBD1 covers 7 bases. The DNA end is a closer match to TRBJ2-7, so the J assignment may be wrong. Germline-derived CDR1 and CDR2 are MDHEN and SYDVKM. The CDR3 spans 15 residues. The CDR3 sequence: CAIEERDSRRYEQYF. CDR3 sequence (DNA): TGTGCCATCGAGGAAAGGGACAGCCGGAGGTACGAGCAGTACTTC.

The chain joins TRBV9 to TRBJ1-2; 10 bases line up with TRBD1. Trimming took 7 bases from V and 7 from J; bases not matched to a gene: 10. The germline V gene has CDR1 SGDLS and CDR2 YYNGEE. The CDR3 sequence is 14 residues long. In nucleotides, the CDR3 is TGTGCCAGCGGCCCGACCGGGACAGGGGTTGGCTACACCTTC. Translating it yields CASGPTGTGVGYTF.

This clonotype has a single count. V is TRBV27 and J is TRBJ1-4, with D perhaps matching TRBD1 (6 bases). Germline V lookup: CDR1 MNHEY, CDR2 SMNVEV (reference sequence). Trimming shortened V by 6 bases and J by 4 bases, and 15 bases separated the two germline ends. The CDR3 sequence is 15 residues long. For the CDR3, the DNA is TGTGCCAGCAGGCATGGGGGCGCGGGTAATGAAAAACTGTTTTTT. Encoded protein: CASRHGGAGNEKLFF.